This T cell receptor beta chain was captured by sequencing in a study of OX40 agonist ivuxolimab in advanced cancers. Study findings and constraints: No antigen was identified for the clonally expanded peripheral T cells. The study observed clonal expansion of CD4+ and CD8+ blood T cells by week 6 at 0.1 to 3.0 mg/kg.

Sequenced by immunoSEQ multiplex PCR; TCRdb stores in-frame clones only, minus some. The data show 72,000 or so clones, with nearly 90% seen just once and over 10% held by the top ten. Excluded were patients having autoimmune disease history or systemic immunosuppression. Note on this clone: Its specificity is unknown.

This TCR was sampled from an adult with an advanced solid tumor such as melanoma, head and neck, liver or kidney cancer. The source material was CD4+ or CD8+ T cells sorted from blood, sampled in a trial of the OX40 agonist ivuxolimab.

The CDR3 region is CAISETRREVYEQYF. CDR3 nucleotides: TGTGCCATCAGCGAAACTAGGCGAGAAGTCTACGAGCAGTACTTC. The chain combines TRBV10-3 with TRBJ2-7; maybe TRBD2 (5 bases). Trimming stripped 6 bases from V and 3 bases from J, with 18 bases between. The CDR3 consists of 15 residues. Germline values: CDR1 ENHRY, CDR2 SYGVKD.